The 15 T cell receptor beta chains below all came from one sample that was sequenced in a study of T cell responses to AZD1222 COVID-19 vaccine. Profiling relied on immunoSEQ multiplex PCR, and the TCRdb table lists in-frame clones only, not all of them. This sample has about 100,000 clones, with roughly 89% found just once. The sample consisted of peripheral blood, taken on day 0 of AZD1222 vaccination. The receptors stem from an adult in good health.

This clone appeared a single time. The chain joins TRBV13 to TRBJ1-1, with TRBD1 matching over 7 bases. Per germline, CDR1 PRHDT and CDR2 FYEKMQ (reference sequence). The CDR3 length is 17 residues. The V gene end was trimmed by 5 bases and the J gene end by 1 base; junction bases not matched to a gene: 13. The CDR3 DNA reads TGTGCCAGCAGCGCCCCTGTTGTAAGGGGGCCGAACACTGAAGCTTTCTTT. This translates into CASSAPVVRGPNTEAFF.

The chain joins TRBV7-9 to TRBJ2-1; D uncertain. This CDR3 is built from 12 residues. Trimming took 1 base from V and 7 from J, leaving 5 bases between them. Per the germline V gene, CDR1 is SEHNR and CDR2 is FQNEAQ (reference sequence). This CDR3 is CASSLEMNEQFF. The CDR3 DNA reads TGTGCCAGCAGCTTAGAAATGAATGAGCAGTTCTTC.

The V call is TRBV7-9, the J call TRBJ1-2, with D perhaps TRBD1 (6 bases). Germline V gene lookup returns CDR1 SEHNR and CDR2 FQNEAQ (reference sequence). The CDR3 length is 15 residues. V lost 3 bases and J 1 base, leaving 12 bases between the germline ends. As DNA, the CDR3 is TGTGCCAGCAGCTTCCCGGGGACAAATAACTATGGCTACACCTTC. Amino acids: CASSFPGTNNYGYTF.

The rearrangement joins TRBV5-1 to TRBJ1-1; tentatively, D is TRBD1 (5 bases). CDR1 and CDR2 (germline): SGHRS, YFSETQ. The CDR3 totals 15 residues. V gave up 0 bases and J gave up 3 bases, with 12 bases separating them. The CDR3 spells CASSLEGQLHTEAFF. The CDR3 coding sequence is TGCGCCAGCAGCTTGGAAGGACAACTCCACACTGAAGCTTTCTTT.

This clone was seen once. This chain connects TRBV24-1 to TRBJ1-2; no clear D gene. This CDR3 has 15 residues. Between the trimmed V and J ends, which lost 6 bases and 4 bases, there was a span of 17 bases. From germline, CDR1 is KGHDR and CDR2 SFDVKD. The CDR3 sequence is CATSPGPDGTYGYTF. The CDR3, as DNA: TGTGCCACCAGTCCTGGCCCGGACGGTACCTATGGCTACACCTTC.

V and J are TRBV12-3 or TRBV12-4 and TRBJ1-1; D unclear. The V end lost 3 bases, the J end lost 5 bases, and 10 bases lay between the germline ends. There are 13 residues in the CDR3. CDR3 bases: TGTGCCAGCAGTTTCTGGGGTTGGACTGAAGCTTTCTTT. Its translation is CASSFWGWTEAFF.

This chain joins TRBV24-1 and TRBJ2-5; D is undetermined. Germline lookup yields CDR1 KGHDR and CDR2 SFDVKD. Trimming took 5 bases from V and 2 from J, leaving 8 bases between them. The CDR3 totals 13 residues. The CDR3 DNA sequence: TGTGCCACCAGTGCTCACGGGCAAGAGACCCAGTACTTC. It specifies CATSAHGQETQYF.

This CDR3 reads CASGTVNQPQHF. The CDR3 region has the DNA TGTGCCAGCGGAACAGTGAATCAGCCCCAGCATTTT. The chain is built from TRBV27 and TRBJ1-5; D uncertain. The V and J ends lost 8 bases and 4 bases respectively, with 9 bases between them. Per germline, CDR1 MNHEY and CDR2 SMNVEV (reference sequence). The CDR3 contains 12 residues.

The CDR3 is CASRRDGPYEQYF. CDR3 DNA sequence: TGTGCCAGTCGACGGGATGGTCCCTACGAGCAGTACTTC. The V and J genes are TRBV11-2 and TRBJ2-7; D might be TRBD2 (5 bases). V was pared by 9 bases and J by 2 bases, with 14 bases between. The CDR3 has 13 residues. Germline loops: CDR1 SGHAT, CDR2 FQNNGV.

The J gene is TRBJ2-3, the V gene TRBV9; 7 bases match TRBD2. Germline CDR1 SGDLS, CDR2 YYNGEE. The CDR3 sequence is 14 residues long. V gave up 0 bases and J gave up 4 bases; unmatched junction bases: 2. The CDR3 DNA sequence: TGTGCCAGCAGCGTAGGGACTAGGTCAGATACGCAGTATTTT. Its translation is CASSVGTRSDTQYF.

The chain recombines TRBV30 with TRBJ1-2, with a weak D call TRBD1 (6 bases). This CDR3 has 13 amino acids. Germline V gene sequence: CDR1 GTSNPN, CDR2 SVGIG (reference sequence). The CDR3 DNA follows: TGTGGTCTTCCGGGGGCAGCTAACTATGGCTACACCTTC. Residues: CGLPGAANYGYTF.

The chain employs TRBV12-3 or TRBV12-4 and TRBJ1-5; D is unresolved. The CDR3 covers 12 residues. Trimming removed 5 bases at V and 6 bases at J, with 8 bases between. The CDR3 DNA is TGTGCCAGCAGTGGACGGTTTCAGCCCCAGCATTTT. As protein: CASSGRFQPQHF.

This sequence joins TRBV7-2 and TRBJ1-5; D call uncertain. Germline V lookup: CDR1 SGHTA, CDR2 FQGNSA. Trimming removed 4 bases at V and 0 bases at J, with 10 bases between. The CDR3 has 15 residues. CDR3 nucleotide sequence: TGTGCCAGCAGCTCGATCCCCGTTAGCAATCAGCCCCAGCATTTT. Encoded protein: CASSSIPVSNQPQHF.

V gene TRBV27 combines with J gene TRBJ1-1; D is unclear. V lost 4 bases and J lost 0, with 9 bases in between. CDR1 MNHEY and CDR2 SMNVEV come from the germline V gene (reference sequence). CDR3 length: 14 residues. DNA for the CDR3: TGTGCCAGCAGTTCCCCGGGCATGAACACTGAAGCTTTCTTT. This translates into CASSSPGMNTEAFF.

V usage is TRBV5-1 and J usage is TRBJ2-7, with 9 nucleotides matching TRBD2. CDR3 size: 16 residues. Trimming cost V 1 base and J 3 bases; bases outside gene matches: 8. Germline assignment: CDR1 SGHRS and CDR2 YFSETQ. CDR3 protein: CASSLSPGGGVYEQYF. In DNA form, the CDR3 reads TGCGCCAGCAGCTTGTCCCCGGGCGGGGGGGTCTACGAGCAGTACTTC.